This is a list of T cell receptor beta chains from one sample in a study of monozygotic twins with inflammatory bowel disease. TCRdb re-called the 5' RACE reads, yielding one record per CDR3 amino acid sequence without DNA. The table counts more than 95,000 distinct CDR3 sequences; 1.5% to 2% lies in the top ten. The sample was blood. The source of these receptors is a human donor with ulcerative colitis or Crohn's disease, or a healthy co-twin of an affected twin (not recorded which). CDR3s include the opening cysteine and the closing phenylalanine or tryptophan.

v_gene	j_gene	CDR3aa
TRBV7-2	TRBJ2-5	CASSLEGRETQYF
TRBV29-1	TRBJ2-7	CSVVDRVSYEQYF
TRBV12-3/TRBV12-4	TRBJ2-7	CASSLAGGGYEQYF
TRBV12-3/TRBV12-4	TRBJ1-2	CASSIQGAWGYTF
TRBV2	TRBJ2-1	CASGESSYMGEKARFYNEQFF
TRBV28	TRBJ2-2	CASIRDRVTGELFF
TRBV6-1	TRBJ1-5	CASSELGAQPQHF
TRBV15	TRBJ2-1	CATSRDWGAIRNNEQFF
TRBV7-8	TRBJ2-1	CASSSDLAASSYNEQFF
TRBV10-3	TRBJ2-7	CAISGTSGISGQYF
TRBV30	TRBJ1-5	CAWSVSLFGQGSNQPQHF
TRBV6-5	TRBJ1-1	CASSYSGGVMNTEAFF
TRBV10-1	TRBJ2-7	CAIPKDRTSYEQYF
TRBV6-2/TRBV6-3	TRBJ2-1	CASTSGQGLYNEQFF
TRBV24-1	TRBJ1-5	CATTPPREGPNQPQHF
TRBV20-1	TRBJ2-3	CSAITPGPGSTQYF
TRBV6-5	TRBJ2-5	CASSPRDTSTGETQYF
TRBV5-1	TRBJ2-3	CASSLAPGDGTDTQYF
TRBV18	TRBJ2-1	CASSPIRGQGTYNEQFF
TRBV3-1	TRBJ1-1	CASSQTGNTEAFF
TRBV27	TRBJ2-5	CASSLSRAQETQYF
TRBV12-3/TRBV12-4	TRBJ2-5	CASSLAGRSETQYF
TRBV2	TRBJ2-5	CASSVEETQYF
TRBV7-2	TRBJ2-5	CASSLVWGYQETQYF
TRBV30	TRBJ2-2	CAWSLGPGTGTGELFF
TRBV20-1	TRBJ2-7	CSARSTTSYEQYF
TRBV6-2/TRBV6-3	TRBJ2-7	CASSSSWTYYEQYF
TRBV20-1	TRBJ1-5	CSARDQSRNQPQHF
TRBV20-1	TRBJ2-5	CSARGTSGPILRETQYF
TRBV29-1	TRBJ1-4	CSVKGRFGEKLFF
TRBV5-1	TRBJ1-1	CASSHSGTVNTEAFF
TRBV5-1	TRBJ1-2	CASSFTGYDGYTF
TRBV28	TRBJ1-4	CASSGARDNYLFF
TRBV6-1	TRBJ2-7	CASSRDRGRNEQYF
TRBV7-9	TRBJ1-2	CARKPVDRVIGGYTF
TRBV28	TRBJ2-5	CASSLLHRGFQETQYF
TRBV2	TRBJ2-7	CASGDTGTADYEQYF
TRBV24-1	TRBJ2-1	CATEGEGTYNEQFF
TRBV24-1	TRBJ2-2	CATSDLPPGELFF
TRBV20-1	TRBJ1-4	CSARDTSAGKEKLFF
TRBV10-3	TRBJ1-5	CAISEEGGRAGQPQHF
TRBV6-2/TRBV6-3	TRBJ2-1	CASRLQGAGHNEQFF
TRBV19	TRBJ1-5	CASSLWAGQPQHF
TRBV4-3	TRBJ1-3	CASSQGGEWQTTGNTIYF
TRBV18	TRBJ2-7	CASSPDISSYEQYF
TRBV4-2	TRBJ2-1	CASSQGVGEQFF
TRBV15	TRBJ2-1	CATGDSNFNEQFF
TRBV5-1	TRBJ2-3	CASSSPGRRTDTQYF
TRBV7-2	TRBJ1-5	CASSSQGGQPQHF
TRBV7-2	TRBJ2-6	CASSPGLSGANVLTF
TRBV24-1	TRBJ2-3	CATSDWTSGRADTQYF
TRBV7-8	TRBJ1-1	CASSLNAGVMNTEAFF
TRBV5-1	TRBJ2-7	CASSYRLAGVEQYF
TRBV7-9	TRBJ2-7	CASSEQGREQYF
TRBV4-3	TRBJ1-6	CASSQGRTRSNSPLHF
TRBV11-3	TRBJ2-1	CASSPRVAGGYNEQFF
TRBV5-1	TRBJ1-1	CASSLRVRGANTEAFF